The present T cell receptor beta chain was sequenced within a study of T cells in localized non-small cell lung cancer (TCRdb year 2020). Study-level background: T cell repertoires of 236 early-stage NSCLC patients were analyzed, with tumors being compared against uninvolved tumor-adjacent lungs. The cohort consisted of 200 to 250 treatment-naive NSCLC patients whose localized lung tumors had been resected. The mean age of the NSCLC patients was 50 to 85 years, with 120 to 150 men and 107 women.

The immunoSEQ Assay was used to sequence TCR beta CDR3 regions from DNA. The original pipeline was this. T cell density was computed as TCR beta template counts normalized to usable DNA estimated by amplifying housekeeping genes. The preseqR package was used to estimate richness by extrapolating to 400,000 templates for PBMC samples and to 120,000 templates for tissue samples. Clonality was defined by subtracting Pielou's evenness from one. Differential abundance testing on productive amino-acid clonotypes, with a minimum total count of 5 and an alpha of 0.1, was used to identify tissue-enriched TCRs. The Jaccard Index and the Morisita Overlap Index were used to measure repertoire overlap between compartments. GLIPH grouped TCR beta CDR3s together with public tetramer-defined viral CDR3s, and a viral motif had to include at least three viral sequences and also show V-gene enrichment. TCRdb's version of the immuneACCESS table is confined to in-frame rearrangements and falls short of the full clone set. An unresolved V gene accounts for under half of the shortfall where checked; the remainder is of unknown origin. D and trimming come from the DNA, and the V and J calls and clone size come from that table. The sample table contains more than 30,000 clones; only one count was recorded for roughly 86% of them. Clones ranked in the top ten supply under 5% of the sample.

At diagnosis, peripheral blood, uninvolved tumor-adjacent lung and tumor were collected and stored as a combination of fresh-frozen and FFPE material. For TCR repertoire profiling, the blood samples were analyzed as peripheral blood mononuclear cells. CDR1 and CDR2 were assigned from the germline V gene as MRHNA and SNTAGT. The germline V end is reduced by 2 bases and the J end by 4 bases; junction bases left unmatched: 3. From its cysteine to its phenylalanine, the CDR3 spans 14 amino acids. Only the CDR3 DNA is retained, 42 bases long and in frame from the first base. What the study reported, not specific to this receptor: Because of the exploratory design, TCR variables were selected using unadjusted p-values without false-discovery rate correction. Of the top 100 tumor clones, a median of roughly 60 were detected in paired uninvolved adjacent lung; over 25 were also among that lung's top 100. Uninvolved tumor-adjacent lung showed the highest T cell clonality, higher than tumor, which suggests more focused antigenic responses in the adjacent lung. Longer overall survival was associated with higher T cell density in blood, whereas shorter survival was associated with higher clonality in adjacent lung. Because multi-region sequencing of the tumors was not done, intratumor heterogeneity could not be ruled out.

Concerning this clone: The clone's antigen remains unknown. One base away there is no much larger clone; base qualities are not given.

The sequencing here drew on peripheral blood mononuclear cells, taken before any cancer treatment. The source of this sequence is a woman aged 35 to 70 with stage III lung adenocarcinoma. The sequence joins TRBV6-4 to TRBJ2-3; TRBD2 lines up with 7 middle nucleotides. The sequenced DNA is TGTGCCAGCAGTGACGCGGGAGAGGCAGATACGCAGTATTTT. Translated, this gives CASSDAGEADTQYF.